A single sample is the source of the 30 T cell receptor beta chains below, sequenced in a study of read filtering for tumor transcriptome and immune sequencing (dated by TCRdb to 2018 to 2020). The sequencing machine was an Illumina HiSeq 4000. The Immunoverse kit was used to build TCR libraries from 400 to 500 ng RNA, with molecular barcoded adaptors covering alpha/delta and beta/gamma chains. The public reads were quality trimmed at Q25 with fastp and then assembled into clones with MiXCR by TCRdb, keeping productive beta chains. Every CDR3 protein is listed once, alongside the most common genes and DNA of its rows. The table for this sample lists over 50,000 distinct CDR3 sequences; roughly a fifth of them were counted only once. The top ten clones comprise around 15% of the sample. Sequenced material: a population of CD138-negative cells sorted from bone marrow. This specimen's cell subset or site label, per the study, means: bone marrow mononuclear cells depleted of CD138+ plasma/myeloma cells by negative magnetic selection. These receptors were collected from a donor at least 40 years old with multiple myeloma.

As concerns this clonotype: A read error may be the cause here, since a much bigger clone is one base away. The chain uses TRBV10-3 and TRBJ2-3; 8 bases align to TRBD1. This CDR3 is built from 15 residues. Germline trimming cut 7 bases from V and 1 base from J; bases unmatched to any gene: 7. In germline, CDR1 is ENHRY, CDR2 SYGVKD. The CDR3 region has the DNA TGTGCCATCAACCCCGGACAGGGTGGCACAGATACGCAGTATTTT. This codes for CAINPGQGGTDTQYF.

This clonotype has just one count. This may be a read error: a much more frequent sequence differs by one nucleotide. The CDR3 sequence is CASSTGISGYEQYF. DNA of the CDR3: TGTGCCAGCAGTACCGGGATTAGCGGCTACGAGCAGTACTTC. The chain links TRBV6-6 to TRBJ2-7; possible D gene TRBD2, 6 bases. The length of the CDR3 is 14 residues. Trimming removed 5 bases from V and 3 bases from J, with 14 bases in between. Germline V CDR1 and CDR2: MNHNY, SVGAGI (reference sequence).

This clonotype was detected many times. The chain carries TRBV10-3 and TRBJ2-3; no firm D call. The CDR3 spans 11 residues. V lost 10 bases and J 3 bases, leaving 8 bases between the germline ends. The V gene's germline CDR1 is ENHRY and CDR2 SYGVKD. CDR3 DNA sequence: TGTGCCACCCGTGGTACAGATACGCAGTATTTT. This codes for CATRGTDTQYF.

This CDR3 is CASRGGDLAKNIQYF. DNA for the CDR3: TGTGCCAGTCGCGGGGGCGACTTAGCCAAAAACATTCAGTACTTC. The chain is built from TRBV19 and TRBJ2-4; TRBD2 is a possible D gene (7 bases). CDR1 LNHDA and CDR2 SQIVND come from the germline V gene (reference sequence). V was shortened by 8 bases and J by 0 bases, with 14 bases between the two germline ends. The CDR3 runs to 15 residues.

This clonotype was seen ten or more times. The rearrangement links TRBV12-3 or TRBV12-4 to TRBJ2-1; 9 positions agree with TRBD1. CDR3 length equals 15 residues. Trimming at V came to 5 bases and at J to 6 bases, leaving 8 bases not matched to a gene. The CDR3 nucleotides read TGTGCCAGCAGTCCGGGACAGGGAACTACCAATGAGCAGTTCTTC. Translated: CASSPGQGTTNEQFF.

Details on this clonotype: The germline gene is not matched at one end of the junction; a read error may be the cause. V gene TRBV20-1 combines with J gene TRBJ1-5; D unresolved. The germline V gene encodes CDR1 DFQATT and CDR2 SNEGSKA (reference sequence). The CDR3 loop spans 12 amino acids. The CDR3 loop is CIARDGIGPQHF. Here the CDR3 DNA reads TGCATTGCTAGAGACGGGATCGGGCCCCAGCATTTT.

This clonotype has a handful of counts. A read error is possible here, since a much larger clone lies one base away. In this CDR3 the conserved last residue, phenylalanine or tryptophan, is missing, so a read error is likely. The chain joins TRBV4-2 to TRBJ2-2, with 9 bases identical to TRBD2. CDR1 and CDR2 (germline): LGHNA, YNFKEQ. Trimming at V came to 0 bases and at J to 2 bases, leaving 7 bases not matched to a gene. The CDR3 covers 18 residues. DNA of the CDR3: TGTGCCAGCAGCCAAGATCTAAGAGCGGGGGGAAACACCGGGGAGCTGTTTTCT. It yields the protein CASSQDLRAGGNTGELFS.

This clonotype was seen only a few times. This chain uses TRBV6-6 with TRBJ2-5; D is undetermined. The CDR3 spans 14 residues. Germline assignment: CDR1 MNHNY and CDR2 SVGAGI (reference sequence). Trimming took off 0 bases at V and 2 bases at J, with 7 bases between the two ends. CDR3 sequence (DNA): TGTGCCAGCAGTTACTCGGGTTCACAAGAGACCCAGTACTTC. Translating gives CASSYSGSQETQYF.

As for this clonotype: A single base separates this from a much larger clone, so it may be a read error. The chain employs TRBV9 and TRBJ2-4; no reliable D call. This CDR3 has 17 amino acids. Germline CDR1 is SGDLS and CDR2 is YYNGEE. The CDR3 DNA follows: TGTGCCAGCAACGTAGATTCCGGACCTCTAGCCAAAAACATTCAGTACTTC. Protein: CASNVDSGPLAKNIQYF. Using reference TRBV9 and TRBJ2-4 for the parts outside the CDR3, the full variable domain is DSGVTQTPKHLITATGQRVTLRCSPRSGDLSVYWYQQSLDQGLQFLIQYYNGEERAKGNILERFSAQQFPDLHSELNLSSLELGDSALYFCASNVDSGPLAKNIQYFGAGTRLSVL.

This clonotype is medium-sized (0.01 to 0.1%) by share. The V gene is TRBV20-1, the J gene TRBJ2-1; tentatively, D is TRBD1 or TRBD2 (6 bases each). V lost 4 bases to trimming and J lost 9 bases, with 19 bases between them. There are 14 residues in the CDR3. Germline CDR1 reads DFQATT; CDR2 reads SNEGSKA (reference sequence). The CDR3 loop reads CSAMGGPQGSEQFF. CDR3 in DNA: TGCAGTGCTATGGGGGGCCCTCAGGGCAGTGAGCAGTTCTTC.

This clonotype was recorded many times. This rearrangement joins TRBV18 to TRBJ2-3, with 8 bases that match TRBD2. CDR1 is KGHSH and CDR2 is LQKENI in the germline V gene. CDR3 size: 16 residues. The ends lost 2 bases at V and 2 bases at J; junction bases unmatched: 6. The CDR3 sequence: CASSPRVAGHTDTQYF. CDR3 nucleotides: TGTGCCAGCTCACCAAGAGTAGCGGGGCACACAGATACGCAGTATTTT.

This chain uses TRBV9 with TRBJ2-3; perhaps TRBD2 as D (6 bases). Germline CDR1 reads SGDLS; CDR2 reads YYNGEE. The ends were cut back, 0 bases at V and 1 base at J, with 15 bases in the middle. CDR3 size: 17 residues. CDR3 sequence reads: CASSVEGGNFGTDTQYF. CDR3 nucleotide sequence: TGTGCCAGCAGCGTAGAGGGAGGCAACTTTGGCACAGATACGCAGTATTTT.

This clonotype was recorded many times. The CDR3 coding sequence is TGCGCCAGCACCACTAAAGACCCGGAGGTCGGGGAGCTGTTTTTT. Its protein is CASTTKDPEVGELFF. V and J are TRBV5-1 and TRBJ2-2; perhaps TRBD2 as D (5 bases). V dropped 6 bases and J dropped 7 bases, with 19 bases sitting between them. CDR1 and CDR2 (germline): SGHRS, YFSETQ. There are 15 residues in the CDR3.

V and J are TRBV28 and TRBJ2-5, with D unresolved. Looked up from germline, CDR1 is MDHEN and CDR2 is SYDVKM. Trimming removed 4 bases from V and 1 base from J, with 10 bases in between. The CDR3 extends over 14 amino acids. As DNA, the CDR3 is TGTGCCAGCAGTTGGGTCGGAACCCAAGAGACCCAGTACTTC. It yields the protein CASSWVGTQETQYF.

This clonotype was observed many times. The gene calls are TRBV29-1 and TRBJ2-3; D is ambiguous. The CDR3 is made up of 12 amino acids. V gave up 4 bases and J gave up 1 base, with 6 bases separating them. Germline V gives CDR1 SQVTM, CDR2 ANQGSEA. The CDR3 DNA reads as TGCAGCGTTGTTCGGGGCACAGATACGCAGTATTTT. Protein: CSVVRGTDTQYF.

This clonotype was counted many times. The chain joins TRBV7-9 to TRBJ2-1, with D perhaps matching TRBD1 (5 bases). V lost 3 bases, J lost 6 bases, and 18 bases lay in between. Germline CDR1 is SEHNR and CDR2 is FQNEAQ (reference sequence). This CDR3 is 16 amino acids long. The CDR3 DNA reads TGTGCCAGCAGCTTGGGGTGGCAGGGCCGGCGCAATGAGCAGTTCTTC. It yields the protein CASSLGWQGRRNEQFF.

The CDR3 DNA sequence: TGCGCCAGCAGCTCCGGAAACACAGATACGCAGTATTTT. Translated, it gives CASSSGNTDTQYF. This chain links TRBV5-1 with TRBJ2-3; D not resolved. CDR3 size: 13 residues. Trimming removed 3 bases from V and 2 bases from J, with 7 bases in between. CDR1 and CDR2 (germline): SGHRS, YFSETQ. Complete variable domain (other parts from reference TRBV5-1 and TRBJ2-3): KAGVTQTPRYLIKTRGQQVTLSCSPISGHRSVSWYQQTPGQGLQFLFEYFSETQRNKGNFPGRFSGRQFSNSRSEMNVSTLELGDSALYLCASSSGNTDTQYFGPGTRLTVL.

This clonotype was counted many times. The V gene is TRBV28, the J gene TRBJ2-5, with a weak D call TRBD2 (5 bases). CDR1 and CDR2 (germline): MDHEN, SYDVKM. The V end was cut by 6 bases, the J end by 6 bases, with 20 bases between. The length of the CDR3 is 15 residues. The CDR3 reads CASSSNGEWIKTQYF. The DNA for the CDR3 is TGTGCCAGCAGCTCCAACGGGGAGTGGATAAAGACCCAGTACTTC.

Regarding this clonotype: This clone may be a read error of a much larger clone one base away. The chain has TRBV18 and TRBJ2-7; 7 bases agree with TRBD2. The CDR3 has 14 amino acids. CDR1 and CDR2 from the germline V gene are KGHSH and LQKENI. Unmatched junction bases numbered 7, after V lost 3 bases and J lost 5 bases. CDR3 nucleotide sequence: TGTGCCAGCTCACCCAGCGGGACCACCCACGAGCAGTACTTC. The encoded protein is CASSPSGTTHEQYF.

Comments on this clonotype: The final CDR3 position lacks the conserved phenylalanine or tryptophan, pointing to a likely read error. The chain carries TRBV25-1 and TRBJ1-6; tentative D call: TRBD1 (5 bases). The V and J ends lost 6 bases and 9 bases respectively, with 15 bases between them. CDR3 length: 14 amino acids. The germline V gene encodes CDR1 MGHDK and CDR2 SYGVNS. The CDR3, as DNA: TGTGCCAGCAGCCCCGACAGACTCCTTTCACCCCTCCACCTT. It encodes CASSPDRLLSPLHL.

This clonotype was counted only a few times. This clone may be a read error of a much larger clone one base away. Without the conserved terminal phenylalanine or tryptophan, this CDR3 likely stems from a read error. This sequence joins TRBV27 and TRBJ1-1; weak D call: TRBD1 (6 bases). Germline-derived CDR1 and CDR2 are MNHEY and SMNVEV (reference sequence). The CDR3 loop spans 14 amino acids. Trimming cost V 3 bases and J 6 bases, with 14 bases left between them. As DNA, the CDR3 is TGTGCCAGCAGTTTCGACGACAGGCGGTCTGAAGCTTTCTCT. It codes for CASSFDDRRSEAFS.

Worth noting for this clonotype: This may arise from a read error, as a much more abundant clone is one base away. This chain joins TRBV10-3 and TRBJ2-3; TRBD1 or TRBD2 may be the D gene (5 bases each). The CDR3 spans 14 residues. Germline assignment: CDR1 ENHRY and CDR2 SYGVKD. V lost 6 bases, J lost 5 bases, and 15 bases lay in between. DNA for the CDR3: TGTGCCATCAGCGACCCGGGACCAAAAGATACGCAGTATTTT. Translating it yields CAISDPGPKDTQYF.

Only a few counts were recorded for this clonotype. A far larger clone lies a single base away; this is likely a read error. The V gene is TRBV2, the J gene TRBJ1-4; D remains unclear. The J call could be wrong; TRBJ2-3 is a better fit for the DNA end. The CDR3 is 12 amino acids. Germline values: CDR1 SNHLY, CDR2 FYNNEI. The CDR3, as DNA: TGTGCCGGCAGTGTCGTAACCGATACGCAGTATTTT. Translated: CAGSVVTDTQYF.

The sample holds one count of this clonotype. This could be a read error, since a much larger clone is one nucleotide away. The gene calls are TRBV10-3 and TRBJ2-5; 11 nucleotides line up with TRBD2. The CDR3 runs to 14 residues. The germline V gene encodes CDR1 ENHRY and CDR2 SYGVKD. Here the CDR3 DNA reads TGTGCCGTCAGTGAGGGACTAGCGGCTAAGACCCAGTACTTC. Translation gives CAVSEGLAAKTQYF.

This clonotype was seen repeatedly, ten times or more. The chain has TRBV6-5 and TRBJ1-5; 10 bases map to TRBD1. V shed 5 bases, J shed 7 bases, and the junction held 11 bases outside the gene matches. The CDR3 sequence is 16 residues long. CDR1 is MNHEY, CDR2 SVGAGI, per germline. The CDR3 region has the DNA TGTGCCAGCAGTAAGACCACCGGGACAGGGGAACAGCCCCAGCATTTT. The encoded protein is CASSKTTGTGEQPQHF.

In this sample, this clonotype turned up many times. This chain joins TRBV20-1 and TRBJ2-3; unclear D gene. Trimming took 1 base from V and 2 from J, leaving 1 base between them. The CDR3 consists of 11 residues. Germline V gene data show CDR1 as DFQATT and CDR2 as SNEGSKA (reference sequence). CDR3 DNA sequence: TGCAGTGCTAGAGTCACAGATACGCAGTATTTT. It specifies CSARVTDTQYF.

This clonotype was observed many times. The V and J genes are TRBV24-1 and TRBJ2-5; D gene ambiguous. Per the germline V gene, CDR1 is KGHDR and CDR2 is SFDVKD. The germline V and J ends were trimmed by 3 bases and 1 base, with 11 bases remaining between them. The CDR3 is made up of 15 amino acids. Here the CDR3 reads CATSDGRKAQETQYF. The CDR3 DNA follows: TGTGCCACCAGTGATGGCAGGAAGGCCCAAGAGACCCAGTACTTC.

This chain connects TRBV20-1 to TRBJ1-5; TRBD1 might be the D (6 bases). V was shortened by 6 bases and J by 5 bases, with 11 bases between the two germline ends. Germline V lookup: CDR1 DFQATT, CDR2 SNEGSKA (reference sequence). The CDR3 covers 12 residues. The chain's CDR3 is CSATGGDQPQHF. CDR3 in DNA: TGCAGTGCAACGGGGGGCGATCAGCCCCAGCATTTT.

At least ten counts were recorded for this clonotype. This chain joins TRBV29-1 and TRBJ1-5; D is possibly TRBD1 (5 bases). This CDR3 has 14 residues. The germline gives CDR1 SQVTM, CDR2 ANQGSEA. Trimming left V 4 bases short and J 2 bases short, with 12 bases between. The CDR3, as DNA: TGCAGCGTTGGGGACGGGATAGGCAATCAGCCCCAGCATTTT. Protein sequence: CSVGDGIGNQPQHF. The full variable domain, with the rest looked up from reference TRBV29-1 and TRBJ1-5, is SAVISQKPSRDICQRGTSLTIQCQVDSQVTMMFWYRQQPGQSLTLIATANQGSEATYESGFVIDKFPISRPNLTFSTLTVSNMSPEDSSIYLCSVGDGIGNQPQHFGDGTRLSIL.

The V gene is TRBV7-2, the J gene TRBJ2-3, with D tentatively TRBD1 (5 bases). This CDR3 has 15 amino acids. Trimming took off 6 bases at V and 7 bases at J, with 20 bases between the two ends. Germline loops: CDR1 SGHTA, CDR2 FQGNSA. The DNA for the CDR3 is TGTGCCAGCAGTCTAGGTGGGGCCTTGTGGTATACGCAGTATTTT. Its protein product is CASSLGGALWYTQYF.